The 3 T cell receptor beta chains given below trace back to one sample, sequenced in a study of T-cell reconstitution after alpha-beta-depleted transplantation in children. As it was prepared, the TCRbeta library received unique molecular identifiers. TCRdb re-called the PCR reads through MiXCR, storing one row per CDR3 protein. This sample yields 700,000 to 950,000 distinct CDR3 sequences, of which 16% are seen a single time; just under 5% belongs to the top ten. The sample was PBMCs, mostly from graft donor cells, taken 360 days after TCRalphabeta/CD19-depleted stem cell transplant. Every receptor here comes from a male patient under 18 who had a stem cell transplant for acute lymphoblastic leukemia, so the T cells may come from the graft donor.

The chain recombines TRBV5-4 with TRBJ2-5; the D gene is possibly TRBD2 (6 bases). V lost 4 bases and J lost 3, with 10 bases in between. CDR3 length: 13 amino acids. Germline V lookup: CDR1 SGHNT, CDR2 YYREEE (reference sequence). In nucleotides, the CDR3 is TGTGCCAGCAGCCCCGGGAGCAAAGAGACCCAGTACTTC. As protein: CASSPGSKETQYF.

The CDR3 bases are TGCGCCAGCAGCCCTATGGGGTTGAGCAATCAGCCCCAGCATTTT. Its protein is CASSPMGLSNQPQHF. The V call is TRBV5-1, the J call TRBJ1-5; D gene ambiguous. Germline CDR1 is SGHRS and CDR2 is YFSETQ. This CDR3 spans 15 amino acids. Trimming took 4 bases from V and 1 from J, leaving 12 bases between them.

The V gene is TRBV19, the J gene TRBJ2-5; a possible D gene is TRBD1 (6 bases). Germline V gives CDR1 LNHDA, CDR2 SQIVND (reference sequence). Between the trimmed V and J ends, which lost 9 bases and 1 base, there was a span of 15 bases. This CDR3 region has 14 residues. The CDR3 DNA reads as TGTGCCAGCAGAATTAGAGGGGGCCAAGAGACCCAGTACTTC. It translates to CASRIRGGQETQYF.